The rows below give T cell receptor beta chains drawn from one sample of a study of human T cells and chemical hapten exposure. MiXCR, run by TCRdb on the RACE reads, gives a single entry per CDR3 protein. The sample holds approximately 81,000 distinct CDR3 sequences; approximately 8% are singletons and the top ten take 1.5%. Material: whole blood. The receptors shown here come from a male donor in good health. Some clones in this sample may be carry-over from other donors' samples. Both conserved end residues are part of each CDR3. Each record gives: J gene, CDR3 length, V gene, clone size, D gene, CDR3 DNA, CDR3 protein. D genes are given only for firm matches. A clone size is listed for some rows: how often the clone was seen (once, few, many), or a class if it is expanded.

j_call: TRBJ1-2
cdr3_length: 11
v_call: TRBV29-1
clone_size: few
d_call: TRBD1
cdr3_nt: TGCAGGACAGGGGGCGACTATGGCTACACCTTC
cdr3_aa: CRTGGDYGYTF

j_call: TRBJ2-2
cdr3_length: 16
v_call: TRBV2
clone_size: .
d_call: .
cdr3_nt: TGTGCCAGCAGTGAATTGTGGGGAGCCTTGGCCGGGGAGCTGTTTTTT
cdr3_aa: CASSELWGALAGELFF

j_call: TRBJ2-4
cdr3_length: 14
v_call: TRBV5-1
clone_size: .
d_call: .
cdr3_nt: TGCGCCAGCAGCTTGGGGCAGGAGCAAAACATTCAGTACTTC
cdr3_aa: CASSLGQEQNIQYF

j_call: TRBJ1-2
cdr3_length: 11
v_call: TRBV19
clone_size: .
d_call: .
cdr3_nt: TGTGCCAGTAGGACAGCCTATGGCTACACCTTC
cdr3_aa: CASRTAYGYTF

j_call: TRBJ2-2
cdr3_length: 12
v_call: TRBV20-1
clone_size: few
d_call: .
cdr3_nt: TGCAGTGCTAGACCAGGCACCGGGGAGCTGTTTTTT
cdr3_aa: CSARPGTGELFF

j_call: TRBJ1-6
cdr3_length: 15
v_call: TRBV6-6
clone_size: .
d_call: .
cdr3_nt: TGTGCCAGCAGTCTAGGACTGCCCTATAATTCACCCCTCCACTTT
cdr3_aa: CASSLGLPYNSPLHF

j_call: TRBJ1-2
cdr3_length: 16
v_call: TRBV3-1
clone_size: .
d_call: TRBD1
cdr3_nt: TGTGCCAGCAGCCTCCCCGGCGGGGGACAGCTCTATGGCTACACCTTC
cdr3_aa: CASSLPGGGQLYGYTF

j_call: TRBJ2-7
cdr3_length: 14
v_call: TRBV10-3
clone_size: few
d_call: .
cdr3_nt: TGTGCCATCAGAGGCGCCGGGGGCTCCTACGAGCAGTACTTC
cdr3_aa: CAIRGAGGSYEQYF

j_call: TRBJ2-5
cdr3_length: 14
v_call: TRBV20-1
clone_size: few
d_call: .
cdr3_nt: TGCAGTGCTAGTATCCGGGAGAGAGGAGAGACCCAGTACTTC
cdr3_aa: CSASIRERGETQYF

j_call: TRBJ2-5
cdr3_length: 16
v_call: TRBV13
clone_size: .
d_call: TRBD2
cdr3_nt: TGTGCCAGCAGCCCCAGGAGAGGGCGGGGGCAAGAGACCCAGTACTTC
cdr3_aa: CASSPRRGRGQETQYF

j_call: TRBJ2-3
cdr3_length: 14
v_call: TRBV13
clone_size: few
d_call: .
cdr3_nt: TGTGCCAGCAGCTCTACAGGGATTTTGGATACGCAGTATTTT
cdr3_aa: CASSSTGILDTQYF

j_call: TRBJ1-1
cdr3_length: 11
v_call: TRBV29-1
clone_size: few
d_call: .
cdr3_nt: TGCAGCGTTGCCAGGGGCGCTGAAGCTTTCTTT
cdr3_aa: CSVARGAEAFF

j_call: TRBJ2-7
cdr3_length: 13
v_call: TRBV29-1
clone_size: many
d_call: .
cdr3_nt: TGCAGCGTTGGTTTTGCCAGATCGGGGGAGCAGTACTTC
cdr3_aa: CSVGFARSGEQYF

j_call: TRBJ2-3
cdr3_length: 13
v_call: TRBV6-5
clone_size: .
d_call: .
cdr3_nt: TGTGCCAGCAGCTCAGCTGGCACAGATACGCAGTATTTT
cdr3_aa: CASSSAGTDTQYF

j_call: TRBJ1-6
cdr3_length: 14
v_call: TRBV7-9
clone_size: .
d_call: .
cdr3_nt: TGTGCCAGCAGCTTGCAGGGTGGTAATTCACCCCTCCACTTT
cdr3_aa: CASSLQGGNSPLHF

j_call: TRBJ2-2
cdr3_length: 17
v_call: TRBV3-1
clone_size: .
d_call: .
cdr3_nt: TGTGCCAGCAGCCATCCGAGGGGGACTCCGAACACCGGGGAGCTGTTTTTT
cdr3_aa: CASSHPRGTPNTGELFF

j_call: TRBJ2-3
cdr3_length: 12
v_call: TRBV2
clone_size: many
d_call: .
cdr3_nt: TGTGCCAGCAGTGTGGCGGATGATACGCAGTATTTT
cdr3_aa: CASSVADDTQYF

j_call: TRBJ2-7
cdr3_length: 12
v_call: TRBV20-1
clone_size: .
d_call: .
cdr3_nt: TGCAGTGTTTCCGACAGTTCCTACGAGCAGTACTTC
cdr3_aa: CSVSDSSYEQYF

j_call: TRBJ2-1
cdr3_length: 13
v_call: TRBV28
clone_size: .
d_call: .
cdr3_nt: TGTGCCAGCAGTTTAGGACTATACAATGAGCAGTTCTTC
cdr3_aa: CASSLGLYNEQFF

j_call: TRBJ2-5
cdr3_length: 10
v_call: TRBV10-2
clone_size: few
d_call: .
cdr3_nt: TGCGCCAGCAGACAAGAGACCCAGTACTTC
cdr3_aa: CASRQETQYF

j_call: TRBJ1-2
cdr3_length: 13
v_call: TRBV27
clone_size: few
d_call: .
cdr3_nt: TGTGCCAGCAGGGACAGTGTTGCCTATGGCTACACCTTC
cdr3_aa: CASRDSVAYGYTF

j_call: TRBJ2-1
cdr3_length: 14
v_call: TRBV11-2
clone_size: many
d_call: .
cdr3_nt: TGTGCCAGCAGCTTAGCCCTAGCGTTAAATGAGCAGTTCTTC
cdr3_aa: CASSLALALNEQFF

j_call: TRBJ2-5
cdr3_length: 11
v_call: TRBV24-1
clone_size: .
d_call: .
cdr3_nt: TGTGCCACCGAGTCGGGAGAGACCCAGTACTTC
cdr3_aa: CATESGETQYF

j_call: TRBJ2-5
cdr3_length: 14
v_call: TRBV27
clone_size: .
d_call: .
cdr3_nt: TGTGCCAGCAGTTTATCGCCGTACCAAGAGACCCAGTACTTC
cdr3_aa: CASSLSPYQETQYF

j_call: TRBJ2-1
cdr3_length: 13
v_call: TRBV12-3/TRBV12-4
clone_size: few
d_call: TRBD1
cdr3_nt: TGTGCCAGCAGTTTGGGGACAGGGAATGAGCAGTTCTTC
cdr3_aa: CASSLGTGNEQFF

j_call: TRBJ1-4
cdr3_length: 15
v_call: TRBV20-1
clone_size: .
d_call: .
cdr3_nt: TGCAGTGCTAGTGTAAACGGAGGAACTAATGAAAAACTGTTTTTT
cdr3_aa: CSASVNGGTNEKLFF

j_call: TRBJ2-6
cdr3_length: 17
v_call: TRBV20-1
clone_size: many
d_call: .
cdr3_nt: TGCAGTGCTATTGACGTTAAGGGTCCCTCTGGGGCCAACGTCCTGACTTTC
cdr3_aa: CSAIDVKGPSGANVLTF

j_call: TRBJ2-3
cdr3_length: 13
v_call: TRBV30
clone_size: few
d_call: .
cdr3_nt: TGTGCCTGGAGAGGGGTCAACACAGATACGCAGTATTTT
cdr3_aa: CAWRGVNTDTQYF

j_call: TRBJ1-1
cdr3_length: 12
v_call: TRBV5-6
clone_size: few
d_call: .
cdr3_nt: TGTGCCAGCAGCTTACAGGGATCCAAAGCTTTCTTT
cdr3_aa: CASSLQGSKAFF

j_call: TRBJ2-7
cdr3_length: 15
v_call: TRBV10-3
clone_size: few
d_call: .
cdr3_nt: TGTGCCATCAGTCCCGGGCAGGGCCGATCCTACGAGCAGTACTTC
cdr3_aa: CAISPGQGRSYEQYF

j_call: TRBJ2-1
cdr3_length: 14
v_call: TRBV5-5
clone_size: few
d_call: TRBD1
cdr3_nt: TGTGCCAGCAGTTCGGGACAGGGGATCAATGAGCAGTTCTTC
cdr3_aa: CASSSGQGINEQFF

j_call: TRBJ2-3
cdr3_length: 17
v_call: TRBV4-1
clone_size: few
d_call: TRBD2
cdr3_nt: TGCGCCAGCAGCCAAGATAGACTAGCGGGGTACACAGATACGCAGTATTTT
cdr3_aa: CASSQDRLAGYTDTQYF

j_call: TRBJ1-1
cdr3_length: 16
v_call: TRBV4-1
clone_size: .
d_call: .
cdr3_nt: TGCGCCAGCAGCCAAGAAGGCCGGCCTACTAACACTGAAGCTTTCTTT
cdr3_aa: CASSQEGRPTNTEAFF

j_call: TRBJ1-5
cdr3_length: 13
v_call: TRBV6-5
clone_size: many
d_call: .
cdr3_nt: TGTGCCAGCAGGGACCGATCAGGCCAGCCCCAGCATTTT
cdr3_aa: CASRDRSGQPQHF

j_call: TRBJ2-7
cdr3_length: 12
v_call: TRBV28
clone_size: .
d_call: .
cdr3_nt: TGTGCCAGCATGGGAGTTCGGCGCGAGCAGTACTTC
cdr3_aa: CASMGVRREQYF

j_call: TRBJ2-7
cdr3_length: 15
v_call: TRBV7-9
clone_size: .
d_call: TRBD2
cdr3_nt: TGTGCCAGCAGCTTACCTAGCGGGGGCCAGTACGAGCAGTACTTC
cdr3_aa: CASSLPSGGQYEQYF

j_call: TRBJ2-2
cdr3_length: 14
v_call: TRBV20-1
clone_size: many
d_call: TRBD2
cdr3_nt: TGCAGTGCTATTAGCGGGACGAACACCGGGGAGCTGTTTTTT
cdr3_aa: CSAISGTNTGELFF

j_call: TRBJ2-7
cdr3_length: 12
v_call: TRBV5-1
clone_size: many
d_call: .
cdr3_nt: TGCGCCAGCAGCTTGGGCGGGGACGAGCAGTACTTC
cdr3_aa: CASSLGGDEQYF

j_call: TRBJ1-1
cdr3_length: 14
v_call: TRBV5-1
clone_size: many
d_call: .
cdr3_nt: TGCGCCAGCAGCTTGGGACAGTCAGTCGCTGAAGCTTTCTTT
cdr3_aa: CASSLGQSVAEAFF

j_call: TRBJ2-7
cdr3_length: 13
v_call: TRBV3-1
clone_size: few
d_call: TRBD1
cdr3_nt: TGTGCCAGCAGCCCTGACAGGGGCCTCGAGCAGTACTTC
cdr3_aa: CASSPDRGLEQYF

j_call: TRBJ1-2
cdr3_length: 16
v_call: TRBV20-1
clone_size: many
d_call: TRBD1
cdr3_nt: TGCAGTGCTATTCCGGGACAGGGGCATTCGGACTATGGCTACACCTTC
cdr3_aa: CSAIPGQGHSDYGYTF

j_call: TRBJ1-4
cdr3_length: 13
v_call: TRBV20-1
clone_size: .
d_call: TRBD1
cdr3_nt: TGCAGTGCCTCAAAACAGGGGGAGGGAAAACTGTTTTTT
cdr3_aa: CSASKQGEGKLFF

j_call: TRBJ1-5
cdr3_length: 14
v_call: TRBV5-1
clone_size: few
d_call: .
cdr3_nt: TGCGCCAGCAGCTTGGGTACCCCCAATAAGCCCCAGCATTTT
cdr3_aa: CASSLGTPNKPQHF

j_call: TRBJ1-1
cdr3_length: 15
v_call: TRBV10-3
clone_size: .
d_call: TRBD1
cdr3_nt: TGTGCCATCAGCTGGGGGGACAGGCAGAACACTGAAGCTTTCTTT
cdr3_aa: CAISWGDRQNTEAFF

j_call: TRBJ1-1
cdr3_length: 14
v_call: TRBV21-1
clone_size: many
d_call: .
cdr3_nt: TGTGCCAGCAGCAAAGAGGGCAGGAACACTGAAGCTTTCTTT
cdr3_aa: CASSKEGRNTEAFF

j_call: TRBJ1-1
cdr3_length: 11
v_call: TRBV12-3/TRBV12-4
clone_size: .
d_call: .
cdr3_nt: TGTGCCAGCAGTGCAGGGTTGAATGCTTTCTTT
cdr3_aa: CASSAGLNAFF

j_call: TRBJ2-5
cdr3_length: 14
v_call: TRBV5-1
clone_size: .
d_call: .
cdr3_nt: TGCGCCAGCAGCTTGCTGAGCGGAGAAGAGACCCAGTACTTC
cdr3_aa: CASSLLSGEETQYF

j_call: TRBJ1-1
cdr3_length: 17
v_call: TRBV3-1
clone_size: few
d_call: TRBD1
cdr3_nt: TGTGCCAGCAGCCAAGATACTGGGACAGGTCCGAACACTGAAGCTTTCTTT
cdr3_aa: CASSQDTGTGPNTEAFF